This T cell receptor beta chain was retrieved from a study of blood T cell repertoires in COVID-19. For the study at large: Material from acute and convalescent COVID-19 was sourced from the United States, Italy and Spain. In each case, the material was cDNA or gDNA derived from T cells, B-cell-depleted T cells, or PBMCs.

The junction had 5 bases not matched to a gene; V was cut back by 5 bases and J by 3 bases. The CDR3 is 15 amino acids. Germline CDR1 MNHEY, CDR2 SMNVEV (reference sequence). Original analysis: Estimation of nucleated cell counts was performed using reference gene primer amplification. The method was immunoSEQ multiplex PCR; TCRdb's version includes in-frame clones alone and lacks a portion of them. Clonal size and the V and J genes are those of that table, whereas D and trimming came from the DNA. Altogether about 120,000 clones are present, more than 70% being singletons, with the ten largest covering roughly 7.9%.

Sequencing used peripheral blood. The receptor's source is a human donor in a cohort sampled during active COVID-19. The chain recombines TRBV27 with TRBJ2-7; 12 bases line up with TRBD2. In nucleotides, the CDR3 is TGTGCCAGCAGTCAGACTAGCGGGAGAATCTACGAGCAGTACTTC. Its translation is CASSQTSGRIYEQYF.